The present T cell receptor (beta chain) was sequenced within a study of blood T cell repertoires in COVID-19. Study overall: Sources were T cells, B-cell-depleted T cells, or PBMCs; the material itself was cDNA or gDNA.

As handled by the study authors: Amplification of reference gene primers provided the estimated nucleated cell counts. Clones were sequenced by immunoSEQ multiplex PCR, and TCRdb holds only the in-frame ones, with some missing. V and J calls and clone size are as listed in that table; D and trimming were resolved from the DNA. This table holds 130,000 to 150,000 clones, just under 85% found once. Self-reported history from a screening survey and questionnaire set each donor's cohort. This CDR3 is 15 amino acids long. CDR1 is SGHTA and CDR2 is FQGNSA in the germline V gene. J lost 2 bases, V lost 4 bases, and 3 bases had no gene match.

Specimen: PBMCs or T cells enriched from blood (not recorded which). The TCR comes from a man in his forties or fifties who had recovered from COVID-19. This chain uses TRBV7-2 with TRBJ2-2, with 8 bases identical to TRBD1. CDR3 sequence reads: CASSSGQGNTGELFF. The CDR3 region has the DNA TGTGCCAGCAGCTCTGGACAGGGAAACACCGGGGAGCTGTTTTTT.